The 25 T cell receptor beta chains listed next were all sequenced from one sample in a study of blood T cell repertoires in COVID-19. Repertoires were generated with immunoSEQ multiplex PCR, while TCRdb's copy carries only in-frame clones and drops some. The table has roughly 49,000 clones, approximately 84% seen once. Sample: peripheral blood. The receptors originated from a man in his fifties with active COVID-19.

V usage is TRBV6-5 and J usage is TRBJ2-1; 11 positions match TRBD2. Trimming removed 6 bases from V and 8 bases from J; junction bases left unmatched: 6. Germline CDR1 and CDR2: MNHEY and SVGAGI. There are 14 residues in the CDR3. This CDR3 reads CASSNSGGAHEQFF. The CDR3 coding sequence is TGTGCCAGCAGCAATAGCGGGGGGGCCCATGAGCAGTTCTTC.

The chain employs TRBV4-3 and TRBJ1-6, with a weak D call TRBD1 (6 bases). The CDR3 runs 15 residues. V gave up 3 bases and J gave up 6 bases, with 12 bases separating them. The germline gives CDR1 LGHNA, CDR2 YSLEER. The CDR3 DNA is TGCGCCAGCAGCCAGAGGGGGGGGGTTAATTCACCCCTCCACTTT. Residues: CASSQRGGVNSPLHF.

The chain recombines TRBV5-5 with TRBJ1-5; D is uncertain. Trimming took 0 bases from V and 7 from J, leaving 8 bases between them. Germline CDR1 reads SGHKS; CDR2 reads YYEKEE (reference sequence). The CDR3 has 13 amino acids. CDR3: CASSLAGFQPQHF. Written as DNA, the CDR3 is TGTGCCAGCAGCTTGGCGGGATTCCAGCCCCAGCATTTT.

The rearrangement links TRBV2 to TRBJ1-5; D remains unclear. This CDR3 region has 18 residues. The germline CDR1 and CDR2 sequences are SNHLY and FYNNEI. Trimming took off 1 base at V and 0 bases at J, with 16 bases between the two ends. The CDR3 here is CASSEVGGNRYSNQPQHF. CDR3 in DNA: TGTGCCAGCAGTGAAGTGGGAGGAAACCGATATAGCAATCAGCCCCAGCATTTT.

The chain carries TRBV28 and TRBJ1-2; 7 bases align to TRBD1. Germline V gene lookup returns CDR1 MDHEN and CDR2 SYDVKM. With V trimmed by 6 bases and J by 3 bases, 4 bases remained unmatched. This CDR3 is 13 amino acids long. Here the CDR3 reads CASRIDRDYGYTF. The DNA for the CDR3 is TGTGCCAGCAGGATCGACAGGGACTATGGCTACACCTTC.

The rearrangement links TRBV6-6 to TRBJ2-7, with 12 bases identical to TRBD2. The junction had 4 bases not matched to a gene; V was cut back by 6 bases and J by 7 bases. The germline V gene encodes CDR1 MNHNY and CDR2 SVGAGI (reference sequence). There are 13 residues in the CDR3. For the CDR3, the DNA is TGTGCCAGCAGACTAGCGGGGGGATTAGAGCAGTACTTC. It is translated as CASRLAGGLEQYF.

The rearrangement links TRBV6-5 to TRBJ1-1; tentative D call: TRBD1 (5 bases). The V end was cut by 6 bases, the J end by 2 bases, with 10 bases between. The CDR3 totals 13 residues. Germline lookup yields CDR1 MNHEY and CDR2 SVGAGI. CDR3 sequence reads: CASSRVFNTEAFF. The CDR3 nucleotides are TGTGCCAGCAGCAGGGTATTCAACACTGAAGCTTTCTTT.

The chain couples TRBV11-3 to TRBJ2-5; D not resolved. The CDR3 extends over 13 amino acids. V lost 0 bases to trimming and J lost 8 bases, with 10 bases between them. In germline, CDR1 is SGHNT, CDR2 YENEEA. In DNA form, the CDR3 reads TGTGCCAGCAGCTTAGAGGAATCAGGTACCCAGTACTTC. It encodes CASSLEESGTQYF.

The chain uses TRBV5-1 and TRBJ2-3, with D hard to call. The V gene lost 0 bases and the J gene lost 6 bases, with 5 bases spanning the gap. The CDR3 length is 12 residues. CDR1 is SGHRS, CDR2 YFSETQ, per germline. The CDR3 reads CASSLAADTQYF. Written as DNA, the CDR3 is TGCGCCAGCAGCTTGGCTGCGGATACGCAGTATTTT.

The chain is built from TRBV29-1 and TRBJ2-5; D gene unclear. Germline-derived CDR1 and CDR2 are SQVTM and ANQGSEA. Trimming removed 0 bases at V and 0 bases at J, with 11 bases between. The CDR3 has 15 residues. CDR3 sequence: CSVEEKPIYQETQYF. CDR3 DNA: TGCAGCGTTGAAGAGAAACCTATCTACCAAGAGACCCAGTACTTC.

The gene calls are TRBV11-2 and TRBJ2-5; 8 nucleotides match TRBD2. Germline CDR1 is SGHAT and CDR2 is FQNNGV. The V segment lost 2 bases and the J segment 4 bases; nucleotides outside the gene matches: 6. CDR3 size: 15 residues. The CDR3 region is CASSLTGGARETQYF. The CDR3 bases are TGTGCCAGCAGCTTAACCGGGGGGGCCCGAGAGACCCAGTACTTC.

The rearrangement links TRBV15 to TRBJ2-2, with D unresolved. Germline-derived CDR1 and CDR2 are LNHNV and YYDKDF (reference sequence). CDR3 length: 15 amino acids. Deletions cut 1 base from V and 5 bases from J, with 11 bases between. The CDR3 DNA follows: TGTGCCACCAGCAGAGGGGCCCAACCTACCGGGGAGCTGTTTTTT. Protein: CATSRGAQPTGELFF.

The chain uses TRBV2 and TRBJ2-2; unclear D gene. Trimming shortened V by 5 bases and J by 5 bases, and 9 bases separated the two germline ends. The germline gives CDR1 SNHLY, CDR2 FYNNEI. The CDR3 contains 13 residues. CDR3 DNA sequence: TGTGCCAGCAGTATGTCAGGAACCGGGGAGCTGTTTTTT. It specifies CASSMSGTGELFF.

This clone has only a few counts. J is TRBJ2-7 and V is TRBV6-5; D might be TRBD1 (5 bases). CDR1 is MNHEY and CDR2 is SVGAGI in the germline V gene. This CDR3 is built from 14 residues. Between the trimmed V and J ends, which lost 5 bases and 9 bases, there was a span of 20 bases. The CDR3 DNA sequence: TGTGCCAGCAGTCCCCGACCCCTCAGGGAAGTGCAGTACTTC. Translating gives CASSPRPLREVQYF.

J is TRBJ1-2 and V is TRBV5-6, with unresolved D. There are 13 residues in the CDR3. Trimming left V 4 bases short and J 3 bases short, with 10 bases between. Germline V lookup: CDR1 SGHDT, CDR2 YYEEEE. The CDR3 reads CASSPGEDYGYTF. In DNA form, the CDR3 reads TGTGCCAGCAGCCCTGGGGAGGACTATGGCTACACCTTC.

The CDR3 reads CASRQGSPGELFF. The CDR3 DNA follows: TGCGCCAGCAGACAGGGATCCCCCGGGGAGCTGTTTTTT. This rearrangement joins TRBV5-1 to TRBJ2-2; a weak D match, TRBD1 (6 bases). With 5 bases removed from V and 6 bases from J, the gap between germline ends came to 11 bases. The CDR3 consists of 13 residues. CDR1 is SGHRS, CDR2 YFSETQ, per germline.

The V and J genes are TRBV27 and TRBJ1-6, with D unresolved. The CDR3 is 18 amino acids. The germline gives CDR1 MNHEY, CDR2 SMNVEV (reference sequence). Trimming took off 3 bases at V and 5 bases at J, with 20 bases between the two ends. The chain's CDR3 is CASSFRLFGGIDNSPLHF. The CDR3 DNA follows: TGTGCCAGCAGTTTTCGCCTATTCGGAGGGATTGATAATTCACCCCTCCACTTT.

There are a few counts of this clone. In DNA form, the CDR3 reads TGTGCTAGTGGTTGGGGGACAGGGCCCACAGATACGCAGTATTTT. Translating it yields CASGWGTGPTDTQYF. The genes are TRBV12-5 and TRBJ2-3; 9 nucleotides align to TRBD1. The germline V gene encodes CDR1 LGHNT and CDR2 FRNRAP. Losses at the gene ends were 4 bases for V and 2 bases for J; bases not matched to a gene: 4. The CDR3 runs to 15 residues.

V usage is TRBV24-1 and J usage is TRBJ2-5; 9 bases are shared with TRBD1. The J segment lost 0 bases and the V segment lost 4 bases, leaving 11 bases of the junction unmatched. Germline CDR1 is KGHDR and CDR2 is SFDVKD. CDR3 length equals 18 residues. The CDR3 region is CATSDNKIQGAYQETQYF. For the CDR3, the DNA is TGTGCCACCAGTGACAATAAAATACAGGGGGCTTACCAAGAGACCCAGTACTTC.

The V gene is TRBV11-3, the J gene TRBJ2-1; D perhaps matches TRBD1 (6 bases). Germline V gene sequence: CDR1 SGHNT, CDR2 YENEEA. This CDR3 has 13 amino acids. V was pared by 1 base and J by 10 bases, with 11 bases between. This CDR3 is CASSLGLGAEQFF. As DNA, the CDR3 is TGTGCCAGCAGCTTAGGGTTGGGGGCCGAGCAGTTCTTC.

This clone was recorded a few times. The CDR3 nucleotides read TGTGCCACCAGTGCACAGGGGGGCGTTGAAAAACTGTTTTTT. Protein sequence: CATSAQGGVEKLFF. The chain joins TRBV24-1 to TRBJ1-4, with 8 bases aligning to TRBD1. The length of the CDR3 is 14 residues. The germline CDR1 and CDR2 sequences are KGHDR and SFDVKD. The junction had 5 bases not matched to a gene; V was cut back by 5 bases and J by 7 bases.

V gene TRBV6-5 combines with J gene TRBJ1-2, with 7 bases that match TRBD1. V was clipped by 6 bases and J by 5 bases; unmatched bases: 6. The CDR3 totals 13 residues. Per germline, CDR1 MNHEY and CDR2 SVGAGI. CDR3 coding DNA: TGTGCCAGCAGGGCCGGGACAGTTTATGGCTACACCTTC. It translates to CASRAGTVYGYTF.

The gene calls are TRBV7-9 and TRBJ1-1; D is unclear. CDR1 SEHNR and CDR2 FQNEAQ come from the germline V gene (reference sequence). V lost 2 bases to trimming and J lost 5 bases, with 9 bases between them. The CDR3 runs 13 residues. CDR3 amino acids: CASSLSGMTEAFF. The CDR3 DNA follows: TGTGCCAGCAGCTTAAGCGGGATGACTGAAGCTTTCTTT.

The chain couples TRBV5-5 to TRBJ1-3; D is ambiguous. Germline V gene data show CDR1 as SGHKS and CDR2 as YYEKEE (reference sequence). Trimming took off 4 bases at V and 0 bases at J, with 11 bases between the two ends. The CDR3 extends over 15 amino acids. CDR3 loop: CASSHMGSSGNTIYF. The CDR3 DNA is TGTGCCAGCAGCCATATGGGCAGCTCTGGAAACACCATATATTTT.

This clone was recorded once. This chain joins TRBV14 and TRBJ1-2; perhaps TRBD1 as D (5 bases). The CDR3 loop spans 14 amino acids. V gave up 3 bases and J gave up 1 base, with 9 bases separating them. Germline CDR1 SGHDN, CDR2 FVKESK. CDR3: CASSQQTVNYGYTF. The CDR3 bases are TGTGCCAGCAGCCAGCAGACAGTTAACTATGGCTACACCTTC.